The 9 T cell receptor beta chains reported below all come from one sample, sequenced in a study of T cells after yellow fever vaccination. TCRdb called the 5' RACE reads again in MiXCR, with one record for every CDR3 protein. The sample comprises about 160,000 distinct CDR3 sequences, 5.5% to 7.5% of which are singletons, and over 2% rests with the top ten. The input for sequencing was CD4+ T cells sorted from PBMCs, taken 4 to 5 days after the first yellow fever vaccination. Receptor source: a man between 18 and 29 years old who received the YFV17D yellow fever vaccine.

This clonotype has a count of ten or more. The rearrangement uses TRBV20-1 and TRBJ2-3, with D uncertain. This CDR3 has 13 residues. Germline V gene data show CDR1 as DFQATT and CDR2 as SNEGSKA (reference sequence). Between the trimmed V and J ends, which lost 3 bases and 0 bases, there was a span of 7 bases. DNA for the CDR3: TGCAGTGCTAGTTCCGGGAGCACAGATACGCAGTATTTT. This codes for CSASSGSTDTQYF.

There are many counts of this clonotype. J is TRBJ2-1 and V is TRBV20-1; D is undetermined. Germline lookup yields CDR1 DFQATT and CDR2 SNEGSKA (reference sequence). This CDR3 has 11 residues. V was cut by 5 bases and J by 7 bases, with 9 bases left in between. This CDR3 reads CSAPGRNEQFF. The CDR3 nucleotides are TGCAGTGCTCCAGGACGGAATGAGCAGTTCTTC.

About this clonotype: An end of the junction does not agree with germline; a read error may underlie this. The chain employs TRBV7-2 and TRBJ2-3; 8 bases match TRBD2. Germline CDR1 reads SGHTA; CDR2 reads FQGNSA. The CDR3 runs 15 residues. The CDR3 sequence: CASSVAGPSTDTQYF. The CDR3 DNA is TGTGCCAGCAGCGTAGCGGGACCAAGCACAGATACGCAGTATTTT.

This clonotype appeared many times. The rearrangement joins TRBV12-3 or TRBV12-4 to TRBJ2-5; maybe TRBD2 (6 bases). The CDR3 covers 14 residues. The ends were cut back, 2 bases at V and 3 bases at J, with 10 bases in the middle. CDR3 DNA sequence: TGTGCCAGCAGTTTAAGGGGAGGTGAAGAGACCCAGTACTTC. It yields the protein CASSLRGGEETQYF.

This clonotype was seen at least ten times. The chain is built from TRBV5-4 and TRBJ2-7; D possibly corresponds to TRBD1 (5 bases). V dropped 4 bases and J dropped 4 bases, with 18 bases sitting between them. CDR1 SGHNT and CDR2 YYREEE come from the germline V gene (reference sequence). This CDR3 spans 15 amino acids. The CDR3, as DNA: TGTGCCAGCAGCCCCAGCCCAAGCGACAGTTACGAGCAGTACTTC. This gives the protein CASSPSPSDSYEQYF.

CDR3 sequence: CASSLETWGTQYF. For the CDR3, the DNA is TGTGCCAGCAGCTTAGAGACCTGGGGGACCCAGTACTTC. The V call is TRBV11-3, the J call TRBJ2-5; D unresolved. V was clipped by 0 bases and J by 7 bases, with 9 bases between them. The CDR3 totals 13 residues. Germline V gives CDR1 SGHNT, CDR2 YENEEA.

This chain joins TRBV18 and TRBJ2-7, with D perhaps matching TRBD2 (5 bases). V was pared by 2 bases and J by 2 bases, with 16 bases between. The CDR3 runs to 16 residues. Germline CDR1 reads KGHSH; CDR2 reads LQKENI. The CDR3 spells CASSPERRPKTYEQYV. The CDR3 nucleotides read TGTGCCAGCTCACCAGAGAGGAGGCCTAAGACCTACGAGCAGTACGTC.

This clonotype was found many times. CDR3 DNA: TGTGCCAGCAGCTTTCTGGGACAGGGCGAGCAGTACGTC. Translating gives CASSFLGQGEQYV. V and J are TRBV5-5 and TRBJ2-7; 9 bases fit TRBD1. CDR1 and CDR2 (germline): SGHKS, YYEKEE (reference sequence). The V segment lost 2 bases and the J segment 6 bases; nucleotides outside the gene matches: 3. The CDR3 runs 13 residues.

This clonotype occurred many times. This chain links TRBV12-5 with TRBJ2-1; D is uncertain. This CDR3 has 13 amino acids. Germline V lookup: CDR1 LGHNT, CDR2 FRNRAP. Between the trimmed V and J ends, which lost 3 bases and 2 bases, there was a span of 5 bases. CDR3 residues: CASGLSTYNEQFF. DNA for the CDR3: TGTGCTAGTGGTTTATCCACCTACAATGAGCAGTTCTTC.